This record concerns one T cell receptor (beta chain) sequence. The sample belongs to a study of blood T cell repertoires in COVID-19. Looking at the study overall: Both acute and convalescent COVID-19 samples were obtained from the United States, Italy and Spain. From T cells, B-cell-depleted T cells, or PBMCs came the material, which was cDNA or gDNA.

CDR1 and CDR2 from the germline V gene are LNHNV and YYDKDF (reference sequence). This CDR3 is built from 14 residues. Trimming cost V 4 bases and J 6 bases, with 15 bases left between them. Original processing methods: Cell counts per sample came from amplifying reference gene primers. The data were produced by immunoSEQ multiplex PCR, yet TCRdb's version contains in-frame clones alone and is incomplete. The DNA gave D and trimming, while V, J and clone size come from that table. The sample has over 50,000 clones; 70% to 90% are singletons. J is TRBJ1-2 and V is TRBV15, with D unclear. Input material: peripheral blood. The receptor's source is an older man with acute or convalescent COVID-19. The CDR3 DNA follows: TGTGCCACCAGCAAATCTCCGGGGTCAAATGGCTACACCTTC. Its translation is CATSKSPGSNGYTF.